This T cell receptor beta chain originates from a study of blood T cells in healthy people across ages. CDR1 and CDR2 from the germline V gene are SGDLS and YYNGEE. CDR3 length: 13 amino acids. V lost 4 bases, J lost 8 bases, and 12 bases lay in between. Healthy individuals of Caucasian origin from Russia, aged about 6 to 95, served as donors. With a J-beta primer mix and a sample-barcoded 5' primer, a second PCR ran about 7 to 11 cycles. A single record per CDR3 protein comes from TCRdb applying MiXCR to the 5' RACE reads. Of around 1.5 million distinct CDR3 sequences listed, 42% are singletons. This clonotype was picked up a small number of times. Antigen unknown. The study's findings and limits: Naive CD4+ cells and diversity were both higher in long-lived donors than in aged donors. Per-million-T-cell TCR beta diversity fell roughly linearly with age.

The source is a young woman in good health. The chain links TRBV9 to TRBJ1-4; D is uncertain. What was sequenced was blood. The CDR3 DNA follows: TGTGCCAGCAGCCCCCATAGCGGAGAAAAACTGTTTTTT. It codes for CASSPHSGEKLFF.